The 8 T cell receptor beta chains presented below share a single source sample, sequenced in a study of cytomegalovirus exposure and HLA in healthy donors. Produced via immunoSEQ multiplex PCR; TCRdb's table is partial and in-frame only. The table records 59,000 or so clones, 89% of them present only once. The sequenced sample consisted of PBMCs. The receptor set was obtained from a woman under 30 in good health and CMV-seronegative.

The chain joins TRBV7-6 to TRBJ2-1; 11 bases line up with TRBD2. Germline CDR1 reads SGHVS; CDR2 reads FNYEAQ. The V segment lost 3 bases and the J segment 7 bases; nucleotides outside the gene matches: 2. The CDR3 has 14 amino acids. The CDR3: CASSFSGGANEQFF. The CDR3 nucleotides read TGTGCCAGCAGCTTTAGCGGGGGGGCGAATGAGCAGTTCTTC.

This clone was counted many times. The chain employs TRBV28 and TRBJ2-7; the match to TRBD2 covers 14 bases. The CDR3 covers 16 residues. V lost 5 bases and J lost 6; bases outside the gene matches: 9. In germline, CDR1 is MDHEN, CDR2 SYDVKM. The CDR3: CASSLRTSGRSGEQYF. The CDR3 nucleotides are TGTGCCAGCAGTCTCCGGACTAGCGGGAGGTCGGGCGAGCAGTACTTC.

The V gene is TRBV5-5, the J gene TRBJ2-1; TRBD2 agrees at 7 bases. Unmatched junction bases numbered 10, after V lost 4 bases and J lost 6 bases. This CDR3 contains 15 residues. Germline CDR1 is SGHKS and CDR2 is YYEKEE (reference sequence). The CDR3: CASSPWGGVGNEQFF. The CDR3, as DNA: TGTGCCAGCAGCCCGTGGGGGGGTGTGGGCAATGAGCAGTTCTTC.

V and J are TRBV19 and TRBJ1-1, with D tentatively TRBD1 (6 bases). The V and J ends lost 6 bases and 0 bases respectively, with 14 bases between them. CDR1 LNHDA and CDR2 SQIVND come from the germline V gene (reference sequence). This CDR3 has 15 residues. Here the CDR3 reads CASSRGGTMNTEAFF. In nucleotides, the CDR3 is TGTGCCAGTAGCCGAGGGGGAACCATGAACACTGAAGCTTTCTTT.

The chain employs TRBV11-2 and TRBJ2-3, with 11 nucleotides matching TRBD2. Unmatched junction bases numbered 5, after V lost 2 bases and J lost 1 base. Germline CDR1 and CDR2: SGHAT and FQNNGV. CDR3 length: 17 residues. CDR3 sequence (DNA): TGTGCCAGCAGCTTATACCCGGGACTAGCGGGCACAGATACGCAGTATTTT. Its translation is CASSLYPGLAGTDTQYF.

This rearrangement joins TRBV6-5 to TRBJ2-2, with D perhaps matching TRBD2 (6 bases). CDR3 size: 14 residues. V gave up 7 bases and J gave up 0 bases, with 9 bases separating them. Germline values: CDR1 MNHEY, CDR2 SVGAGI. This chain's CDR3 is CASTSETNTGELFF. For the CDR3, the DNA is TGTGCCAGCACTAGCGAGACGAACACCGGGGAGCTGTTTTTT.

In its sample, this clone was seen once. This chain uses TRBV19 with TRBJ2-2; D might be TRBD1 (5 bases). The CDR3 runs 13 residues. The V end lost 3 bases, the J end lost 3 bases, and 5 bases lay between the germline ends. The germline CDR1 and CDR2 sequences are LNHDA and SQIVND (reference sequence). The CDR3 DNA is TGTGCCAGTAGTATGACAGACACCGGGGAGCTGTTTTTT. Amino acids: CASSMTDTGELFF.

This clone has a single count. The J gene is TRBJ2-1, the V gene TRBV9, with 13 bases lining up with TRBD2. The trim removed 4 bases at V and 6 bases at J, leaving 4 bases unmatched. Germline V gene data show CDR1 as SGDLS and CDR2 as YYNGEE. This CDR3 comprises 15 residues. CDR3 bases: TGTGCCAGCAGCAAAGGACTAGCGGGGGTCAATGAGCAGTTCTTC. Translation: CASSKGLAGVNEQFF.